The following is a TCR beta chain sequence with its context. Using immunoSEQ multiplex PCR, the repertoire was profiled, and TCRdb retains in-frame clones only, with some absent. The table lists about 100,000 clones, 85% to 95% of them singletons. The record originates from a study of blood T cell repertoires in COVID-19. With 6 bases removed from V and 3 bases from J, the gap between germline ends came to 14 bases. CDR1 is LNHNV and CDR2 is YYDKDF in the germline V gene (reference sequence). This CDR3 contains 14 residues. Sequences were obtained from peripheral blood. This TCR was recovered from a man in his sixties with acute or convalescent COVID-19. The rearrangement links TRBV15 to TRBJ2-5; D gene unclear. The CDR3 loop is CATSINRGKETQYF. CDR3 in DNA: TGTGCCACCAGTATTAATCGCGGAAAAGAGACCCAGTACTTC. Combining the CDR3 with reference TRBV15 and TRBJ2-5 gives the whole variable domain DAMVIQNPRYQVTQFGKPVTLSCSQTLNHNVMYWYQQKSSQAPKLLFHYYDKDFNNEADTPDNFQSRRPNTSFCFLDIRSPGLGDTAMYLCATSINRGKETQYFGPGTRLLVL.